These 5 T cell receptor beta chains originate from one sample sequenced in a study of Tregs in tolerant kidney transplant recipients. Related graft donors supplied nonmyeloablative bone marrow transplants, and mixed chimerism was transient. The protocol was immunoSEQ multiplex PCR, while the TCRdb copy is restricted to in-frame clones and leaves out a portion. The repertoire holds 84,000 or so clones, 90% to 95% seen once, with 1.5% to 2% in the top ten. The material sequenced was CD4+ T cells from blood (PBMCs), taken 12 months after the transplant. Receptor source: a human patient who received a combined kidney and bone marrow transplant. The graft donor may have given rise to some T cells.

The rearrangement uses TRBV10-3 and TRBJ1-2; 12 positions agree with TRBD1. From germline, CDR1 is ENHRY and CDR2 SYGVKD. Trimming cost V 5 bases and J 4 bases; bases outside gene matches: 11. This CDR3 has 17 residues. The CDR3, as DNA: TGTGCCATCAGTCACCGGGACAGGGGGCGAATCACCTATGGCTACACCTTC. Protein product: CAISHRDRGRITYGYTF.

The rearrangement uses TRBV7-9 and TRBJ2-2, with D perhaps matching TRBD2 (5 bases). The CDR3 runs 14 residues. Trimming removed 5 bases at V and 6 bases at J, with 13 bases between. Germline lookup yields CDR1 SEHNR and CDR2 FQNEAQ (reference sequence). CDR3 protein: CASSQTGGPGELFF. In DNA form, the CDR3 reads TGTGCCAGCAGCCAAACCGGAGGCCCCGGGGAGCTGTTTTTT.

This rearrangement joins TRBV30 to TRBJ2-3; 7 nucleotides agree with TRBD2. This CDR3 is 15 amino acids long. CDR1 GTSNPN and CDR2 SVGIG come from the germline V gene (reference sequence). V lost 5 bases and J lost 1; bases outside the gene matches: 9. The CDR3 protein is CAWSLAALRTDTQYF. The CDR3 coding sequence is TGTGCCTGGTCTCTAGCGGCCTTACGCACAGATACGCAGTATTTT. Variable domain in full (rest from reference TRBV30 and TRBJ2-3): SQTIHQWPATLVQPVGSPLSLECTVEGTSNPNLYWYRQAAGRGLQLLFYSVGIGQISSEVPQNLSASRPQDRQFILSSKKLLLSDSGFYLCAWSLAALRTDTQYFGPGTRLTVL.

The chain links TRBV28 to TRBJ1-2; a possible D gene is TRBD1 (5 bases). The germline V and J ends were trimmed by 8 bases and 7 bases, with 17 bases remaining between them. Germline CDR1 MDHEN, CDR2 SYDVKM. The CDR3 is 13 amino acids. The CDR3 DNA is TGTGCCAGCGCCGCGACAGCCCCCACTGGCTACACCTTC. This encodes CASAATAPTGYTF.

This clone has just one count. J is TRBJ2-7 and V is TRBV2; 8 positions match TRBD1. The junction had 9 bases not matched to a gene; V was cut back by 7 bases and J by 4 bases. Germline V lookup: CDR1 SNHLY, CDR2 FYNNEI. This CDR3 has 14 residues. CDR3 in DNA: TGTGCCAGCATTGGACAGGGCGACCTGTACGAGCAGTACTTC. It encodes CASIGQGDLYEQYF.